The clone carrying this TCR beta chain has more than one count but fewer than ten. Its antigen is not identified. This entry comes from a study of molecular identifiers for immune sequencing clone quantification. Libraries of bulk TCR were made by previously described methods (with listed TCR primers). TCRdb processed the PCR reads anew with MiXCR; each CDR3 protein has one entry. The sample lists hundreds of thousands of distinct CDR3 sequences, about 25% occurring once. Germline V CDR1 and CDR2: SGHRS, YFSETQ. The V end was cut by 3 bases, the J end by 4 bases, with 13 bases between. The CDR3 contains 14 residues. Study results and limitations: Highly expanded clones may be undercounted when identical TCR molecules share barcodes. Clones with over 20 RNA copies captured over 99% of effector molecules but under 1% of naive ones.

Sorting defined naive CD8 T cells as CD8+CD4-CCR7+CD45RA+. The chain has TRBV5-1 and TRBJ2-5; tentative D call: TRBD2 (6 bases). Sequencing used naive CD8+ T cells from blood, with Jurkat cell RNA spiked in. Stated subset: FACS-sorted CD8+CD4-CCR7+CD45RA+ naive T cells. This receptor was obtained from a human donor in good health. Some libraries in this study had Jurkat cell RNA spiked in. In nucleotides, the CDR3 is TGCGCCAGCAGCTGGGGGACTGGACCAGAGACCCAGTACTTC. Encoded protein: CASSWGTGPETQYF.